Detailed here is one T cell receptor (beta chain). What it binds is not known. This sample was taken from a study of cytomegalovirus exposure and HLA in healthy donors. Notes on the study in general: Among the CMV-associated chains, a few were confirmed in vitro as specific for CMV antigens.

PCR used 60 Vbeta primers and 13 Jbeta primers. Sequenced by immunoSEQ multiplex PCR; TCRdb stores in-frame clones only, minus some. The table shows roughly 160,000 clones, with about 65% occurring only once. The ends lost 7 bases at V and 3 bases at J; junction bases unmatched: 6. CDR3 length equals 13 residues. Germline loops: CDR1 SQVTM, CDR2 ANQGSEA. The sequenced sample consisted of PBMCs. The V and J genes are TRBV29-1 and TRBJ2-3; 8 positions agree with TRBD2. The sequence was obtained from a woman aged 30 to 39 in good health and CMV-seronegative. The CDR3 DNA sequence: TGCAGCGGAACAGCGGGAGAAACAGATACGCAGTATTTT. Translated, it gives CSGTAGETDTQYF.